What follows are 27 T cell receptor beta chains derived from one specimen sequenced in a study of cytomegalovirus exposure and HLA in healthy donors. This table comes from immunoSEQ multiplex PCR, and its TCRdb copy is limited to in-frame clones, with some not included. The top ten hold 1.2% of the sample, which has roughly 330,000 clones, 87% seen once. Input material: PBMCs. The receptors come from a woman aged 25 to 39 in good health and CMV-seropositive.

The DNA of the CDR3 is TGCAGCGTTGGAGGACCCACGACAGGGTCCCAAGAGACCCAGTACTTC. Translating gives CSVGGPTTGSQETQYF. The chain employs TRBV29-1 and TRBJ2-5; TRBD1 agrees at 7 bases. Trimming cost V 4 bases and J 1 base; bases outside gene matches: 12. The CDR3 contains 16 residues. Germline V gene data show CDR1 as SQVTM and CDR2 as ANQGSEA.

V is TRBV5-3 and J is TRBJ2-7; D unclear. TRBV5-3 belongs to the ORF category, with a function that is uncertain. CDR3 length: 15 amino acids. Trimming removed 0 bases from V and 4 bases from J, with 14 bases in between. CDR3 amino acids: CARSLGLGPAYEQYF. CDR3 coding DNA: TGTGCCAGAAGCTTGGGGCTAGGCCCGGCGTACGAGCAGTACTTC.

The chain carries TRBV2 and TRBJ2-5, with TRBD1 identical over 8 bases. V shed 0 bases and J 2 bases; nucleotides not matched to a gene: 11. The CDR3 runs 18 residues. Germline V lookup: CDR1 SNHLY, CDR2 FYNNEI. The CDR3 spells CASSEARLTGEMQETQYF. In DNA, the CDR3 is TGTGCCAGCAGTGAAGCTAGATTGACAGGGGAGATGCAAGAGACCCAGTACTTC.

The chain joins TRBV27 to TRBJ2-5; D may be TRBD1 or TRBD2 (5 bases each). The CDR3 length is 14 residues. The V gene's germline CDR1 is MNHEY and CDR2 SMNVEV (reference sequence). The V and J ends lost 6 bases and 5 bases respectively, with 16 bases between them. This chain's CDR3 is CASSRPGTGETQYF. CDR3 in DNA: TGTGCCAGCAGCCGACCAGGGACGGGTGAGACCCAGTACTTC.

CDR3 nucleotides: TGTGCCAGCAGTTACCATACTAGCGGGAGTTACAATGAGCAGTTCTTC. Translating it yields CASSYHTSGSYNEQFF. The chain recombines TRBV6-5 with TRBJ2-1; TRBD2 agrees at 11 bases. The V and J ends lost 2 bases and 4 bases, in that order; junction bases with no gene match: 4. Germline-derived CDR1 and CDR2 are MNHEY and SVGAGI. This CDR3 contains 16 residues.

The chain combines TRBV29-1 with TRBJ2-2; 7 positions agree with TRBD1. From germline, CDR1 is SQVTM and CDR2 ANQGSEA. This CDR3 contains 13 residues. The V segment lost 0 bases and the J segment 7 bases; nucleotides outside the gene matches: 2. CDR3 sequence reads: CSVEDWDSGELFF. The CDR3, as DNA: TGCAGCGTTGAAGATTGGGACAGCGGGGAGCTGTTTTTT.

This chain joins TRBV5-4 and TRBJ2-3; TRBD2 aligns across 14 bases. V was clipped by 0 bases and J by 7 bases; unmatched bases: 7. The germline V gene encodes CDR1 SGHNT and CDR2 YYREEE (reference sequence). This CDR3 has 17 amino acids. DNA of the CDR3: TGTGCCAGCAGCTTGGCGGGGACTAGCGGGAGTCTGAATACGCAGTATTTT. It encodes CASSLAGTSGSLNTQYF.

CDR3 amino acids: CASSLRSGTHYEQYF. Written as DNA, the CDR3 is TGTGCCAGCAGCTTACGAAGCGGGACACACTACGAGCAGTACTTC. J is TRBJ2-7 and V is TRBV11-3; TRBD2 might be the D (7 bases). The CDR3 has 15 amino acids. Germline-derived CDR1 and CDR2 are SGHNT and YENEEA. The ends were cut back, 2 bases at V and 3 bases at J, with 14 bases in the middle.

This rearrangement joins TRBV11-3 to TRBJ2-2; no firm D call. V lost 2 bases and J lost 5, with 6 bases in between. The V gene's germline CDR1 is SGHNT and CDR2 YENEEA. The CDR3 has 13 residues. The CDR3 region is CASSLKRTGELFF. CDR3 coding DNA: TGTGCCAGCAGCTTAAAGAGAACCGGGGAGCTGTTTTTT.

The chain employs TRBV28 and TRBJ1-5, with 10 nucleotides matching TRBD1. Germline V gene sequence: CDR1 MDHEN, CDR2 SYDVKM. J was trimmed by 0 bases and V by 5 bases; bases with no gene match: 16. The CDR3 covers 20 residues. The chain's CDR3 is CASSQLKPGQGRNSNQPQHF. For the CDR3, the DNA is TGTGCCAGCAGTCAACTAAAACCGGGACAGGGGCGGAATAGCAATCAGCCCCAGCATTTT.

The V and J genes are TRBV7-8 and TRBJ1-4; 7 nucleotides match TRBD1. Looked up from germline, CDR1 is SGHVS and CDR2 is FQNEAQ. The J segment lost 4 bases and the V segment lost 4 bases, leaving 9 bases of the junction unmatched. The CDR3 runs 16 residues. CDR3 in amino acids: CASSSNSGTDNEKLFF. DNA of the CDR3: TGTGCCAGCAGCTCAAATTCCGGGACAGATAATGAAAAACTGTTTTTT.

The rearrangement joins TRBV5-6 to TRBJ2-1; TRBD1 or TRBD2 may be the D gene (6 bases each). The CDR3 runs 12 residues. Trimming removed 6 bases from V and 13 bases from J, with 17 bases in between. CDR1 and CDR2 (germline): SGHDT, YYEEEE. This CDR3 reads CASILEGGPQFF. The CDR3 region has the DNA TGTGCCAGCATCCTGGAGGGGGGTCCACAGTTCTTC. Full variable domain (outside the CDR3, taken from reference TRBV5-6 and TRBJ2-1): DAGVTQSPTHLIKTRGQQVTLRCSPKSGHDTVSWYQQALGQGPQFIFQYYEEEERQRGNFPDRFSGHQFPNYSSELNVNALLLGDSALYLCASILEGGPQFFGPGTRLTVL.

This rearrangement joins TRBV6-5 to TRBJ1-6; 7 bases are shared with TRBD1. The ends lost 6 bases at V and 6 bases at J; junction bases unmatched: 5. This CDR3 region has 14 residues. In germline, CDR1 is MNHEY, CDR2 SVGAGI. Here the CDR3 reads CASRIRQGNSPLHF. CDR3 DNA sequence: TGTGCCAGCAGAATTCGACAGGGTAATTCACCCCTCCACTTT.

This clone was detected only a few times. This chain connects TRBV4-2 to TRBJ2-5; TRBD2 agrees at 12 bases. The CDR3 loop spans 16 amino acids. Looked up from germline, CDR1 is LGHNA and CDR2 is YNFKEQ. V shed 0 bases and J 4 bases; nucleotides not matched to a gene: 3. CDR3 nucleotide sequence: TGTGCCAGCAGCCAAGACGGGACTAGCGGGTTAGAGACCCAGTACTTC. It codes for CASSQDGTSGLETQYF.

This rearrangement joins TRBV9 to TRBJ2-3; 7 positions match TRBD2. The V and J ends lost 0 bases and 1 base, in that order; junction bases with no gene match: 8. Looked up from germline, CDR1 is SGDLS and CDR2 is YYNGEE. The CDR3 length is 17 residues. The CDR3 DNA sequence: TGTGCCAGCAGCGTAGTGGGGGAAGCGGGGCGCACAGATACGCAGTATTTT. This gives the protein CASSVVGEAGRTDTQYF.

J is TRBJ1-3 and V is TRBV25-1; D unresolved. This CDR3 contains 16 residues. V dropped 4 bases and J dropped 4 bases, with 17 bases sitting between them. Germline V CDR1 and CDR2: MGHDK, SYGVNS. The CDR3 sequence is CASSAESGIHGNTIYF. DNA of the CDR3: TGTGCCAGCAGTGCAGAATCCGGGATTCACGGAAACACCATATATTTT.

This chain connects TRBV27 to TRBJ1-6; 12 nucleotides agree with TRBD1. The CDR3 runs 18 residues. Looked up from germline, CDR1 is MNHEY and CDR2 is SMNVEV (reference sequence). After removal of 6 bases from V and 9 bases from J, the junction contained 15 bases not matched to a gene. CDR3 nucleotide sequence: TGTGCCAGCAGATTCTACCTCCCGGGACAGGGGGCTGGTTCACCCCTCCACTTT. It translates to CASRFYLPGQGAGSPLHF.

V and J are TRBV6-5 and TRBJ2-7; TRBD2 might be the D (7 bases). Per the germline V gene, CDR1 is MNHEY and CDR2 is SVGAGI. This CDR3 region has 15 residues. Trimming cost V 9 bases and J 3 bases, with 21 bases left between them. This CDR3 is CASTLRAGQIYEQYF. The CDR3 DNA reads TGTGCCAGTACGCTTAGAGCGGGACAAATCTACGAGCAGTACTTC.

J is TRBJ2-7 and V is TRBV7-6, with a possible D match to TRBD1 (6 bases). Germline-derived CDR1 and CDR2 are SGHVS and FNYEAQ. The CDR3 sequence is 12 residues long. Trimming left V 4 bases short and J 7 bases short, with 11 bases between. Here the CDR3 DNA reads TGTGCCAGCAGCTCCCCCGACAGGGAGCAGTACTTC. This codes for CASSSPDREQYF.

The CDR3, as DNA: TGTGCCAGCAGCGGGCTCACAGGGTTTGGCTATGGCTACACCTTC. This encodes CASSGLTGFGYGYTF. The chain carries TRBV7-9 and TRBJ1-2; tentative D call: TRBD1 (6 bases). This CDR3 region has 15 residues. V lost 5 bases and J 4 bases, leaving 17 bases between the germline ends. Looked up from germline, CDR1 is SEHNR and CDR2 is FQNEAQ (reference sequence).

This clone was counted a few times. The chain has TRBV11-1 and TRBJ2-1, with no clear D. The CDR3 sequence is 12 residues long. The V end lost 3 bases, the J end lost 6 bases, and 6 bases lay between the germline ends. Germline CDR1 is SGHAT and CDR2 is FQDESV (reference sequence). In DNA, the CDR3 is TGTGCCAGCAGCTTTTCAGTCAATGAGCAGTTCTTC. Translated, it gives CASSFSVNEQFF.

The chain combines TRBV15 with TRBJ2-5; D is perhaps TRBD2 (5 bases). Per the germline V gene, CDR1 is LNHNV and CDR2 is YYDKDF (reference sequence). This CDR3 contains 15 residues. V was shortened by 0 bases and J by 6 bases, with 14 bases between the two germline ends. The CDR3, as DNA: TGTGCCACCAGCAGAGATAGACTACTAGAGAAGACCCAGTACTTC. Its translation: CATSRDRLLEKTQYF.

V is TRBV6-1 and J is TRBJ1-1, with no clear D. This CDR3 has 11 amino acids. Trimming stripped 6 bases from V and 7 bases from J, with 9 bases between. Germline assignment: CDR1 MNHNS and CDR2 SASEGT. The CDR3 protein is CASSRVFEAFF. CDR3 in DNA: TGTGCCAGCAGCCGTGTGTTTGAAGCTTTCTTT.

J is TRBJ2-7 and V is TRBV6-1; possibly TRBD1 for D (5 bases). The length of the CDR3 is 16 residues. Germline V gene data show CDR1 as MNHNS and CDR2 as SASEGT. The V and J ends lost 4 bases and 1 base respectively, with 17 bases between them. CDR3 in amino acids: CASSGLGIGASYEQYF. CDR3 coding DNA: TGTGCCAGCAGTGGGCTGGGCATTGGGGCTTCCTACGAGCAGTACTTC.

The chain recombines TRBV5-1 with TRBJ2-5; 10 positions agree with TRBD1. Germline loops: CDR1 SGHRS, CDR2 YFSETQ. This CDR3 spans 14 amino acids. V shed 6 bases, J shed 2 bases, and the junction held 4 bases outside the gene matches. In nucleotides, the CDR3 is TGCGCCAGCATGACAGGGGGCGGGCAAGAGACCCAGTACTTC. This encodes CASMTGGGQETQYF.

The gene calls are TRBV27 and TRBJ2-1; D is unresolved. Germline values: CDR1 MNHEY, CDR2 SMNVEV (reference sequence). This CDR3 comprises 11 residues. V shed 2 bases and J shed 9 bases, with 5 bases lying between them. The CDR3 bases are TGTGCCAGCAGTTTAGGAAGTGAGCAGTTCTTC. Translating gives CASSLGSEQFF.

The gene calls are TRBV28 and TRBJ2-7, with D perhaps being TRBD1 or TRBD2 (5 bases each). With 5 bases removed from V and 6 bases from J, the gap between germline ends came to 17 bases. Germline CDR1 and CDR2: MDHEN and SYDVKM. This CDR3 is 14 amino acids long. The CDR3: CASSGGSRGFEQYF. The CDR3 DNA reads as TGTGCCAGCAGTGGAGGTAGTAGGGGTTTCGAGCAGTACTTC.